This T cell receptor (beta chain) is drawn from a study of T-cell reconstitution after alpha-beta-depleted transplantation in children. Study-level findings and limits: Newly produced T cells mostly provided counts and TCRbeta diversity after one year, as hyperexpanded clones declined. Alpha-beta T cells present about two months after transplant were reported to originate from several hundred expanded graft clones. The study traced high day-60 TCRbeta diversity in some patients to surviving recipient T cells and thymic progenitors.

The ends were cut back, 0 bases at V and 4 bases at J, with 16 bases in the middle. The V gene's germline CDR1 is DFQATT and CDR2 SNEGSKA (reference sequence). The CDR3 loop spans 17 amino acids. This clonotype was observed a few times. Its antigen is unknown. This sample's TCRbeta library carried unique molecular identifier barcodes. TCRdb used MiXCR to reprocess the PCR reads, holding one entry per CDR3 protein. This table has 670,000 or so distinct CDR3 sequences, 13% appearing once. The rearrangement joins TRBV20-1 to TRBJ1-6, with D possibly being TRBD1 (5 bases). The specimen was PBMCs, collected before TCRalphabeta/CD19-depleted stem cell transplant. This sequence originates from a girl aged 2 to 10 with congenital amegakaryocytic thrombocytopenia, due to receive a stem cell transplant. The CDR3 reads CSARDRGTEGYNSPLHF. DNA for the CDR3: TGCAGTGCTAGAGATCGGGGCACAGAGGGTTATAATTCACCCCTCCACTTT.